The T cell receptor beta chain described here comes from a study of PD-L1 blockade in urothelial cancer. Study-wide context: Prior chemotherapy regimens per patient numbered 0 to 3. Blood samples contained a median about 130,000 T cells. Analyses were performed on blood at 3 weeks after treatment start (the second dose) and at 6 weeks.

Time point reported: pretreatment peripheral blood. Germline CDR1 is SNHLY and CDR2 is FYNNEI. V was trimmed by 6 bases and J by 6 bases, leaving 14 bases between them. The CDR3 length is 14 residues. Repertoires were generated with immunoSEQ multiplex PCR, while TCRdb's copy carries only in-frame clones and drops some. The sample includes roughly 40,000 clones, around nine tenths of them seen just once. The receptor's source is a donor at least 40 years old with urothelial cancer. The sequenced sample was PBMCs, obtained around atezolizumab (anti-PD-L1) treatment. The gene calls are TRBV2 and TRBJ2-2; possible D gene TRBD2, 6 bases. The CDR3 nucleotides are TGTGCCAGCAGCGGGACTCCCGGGCCCGGGGAGCTGTTTTTT. Translating it yields CASSGTPGPGELFF.